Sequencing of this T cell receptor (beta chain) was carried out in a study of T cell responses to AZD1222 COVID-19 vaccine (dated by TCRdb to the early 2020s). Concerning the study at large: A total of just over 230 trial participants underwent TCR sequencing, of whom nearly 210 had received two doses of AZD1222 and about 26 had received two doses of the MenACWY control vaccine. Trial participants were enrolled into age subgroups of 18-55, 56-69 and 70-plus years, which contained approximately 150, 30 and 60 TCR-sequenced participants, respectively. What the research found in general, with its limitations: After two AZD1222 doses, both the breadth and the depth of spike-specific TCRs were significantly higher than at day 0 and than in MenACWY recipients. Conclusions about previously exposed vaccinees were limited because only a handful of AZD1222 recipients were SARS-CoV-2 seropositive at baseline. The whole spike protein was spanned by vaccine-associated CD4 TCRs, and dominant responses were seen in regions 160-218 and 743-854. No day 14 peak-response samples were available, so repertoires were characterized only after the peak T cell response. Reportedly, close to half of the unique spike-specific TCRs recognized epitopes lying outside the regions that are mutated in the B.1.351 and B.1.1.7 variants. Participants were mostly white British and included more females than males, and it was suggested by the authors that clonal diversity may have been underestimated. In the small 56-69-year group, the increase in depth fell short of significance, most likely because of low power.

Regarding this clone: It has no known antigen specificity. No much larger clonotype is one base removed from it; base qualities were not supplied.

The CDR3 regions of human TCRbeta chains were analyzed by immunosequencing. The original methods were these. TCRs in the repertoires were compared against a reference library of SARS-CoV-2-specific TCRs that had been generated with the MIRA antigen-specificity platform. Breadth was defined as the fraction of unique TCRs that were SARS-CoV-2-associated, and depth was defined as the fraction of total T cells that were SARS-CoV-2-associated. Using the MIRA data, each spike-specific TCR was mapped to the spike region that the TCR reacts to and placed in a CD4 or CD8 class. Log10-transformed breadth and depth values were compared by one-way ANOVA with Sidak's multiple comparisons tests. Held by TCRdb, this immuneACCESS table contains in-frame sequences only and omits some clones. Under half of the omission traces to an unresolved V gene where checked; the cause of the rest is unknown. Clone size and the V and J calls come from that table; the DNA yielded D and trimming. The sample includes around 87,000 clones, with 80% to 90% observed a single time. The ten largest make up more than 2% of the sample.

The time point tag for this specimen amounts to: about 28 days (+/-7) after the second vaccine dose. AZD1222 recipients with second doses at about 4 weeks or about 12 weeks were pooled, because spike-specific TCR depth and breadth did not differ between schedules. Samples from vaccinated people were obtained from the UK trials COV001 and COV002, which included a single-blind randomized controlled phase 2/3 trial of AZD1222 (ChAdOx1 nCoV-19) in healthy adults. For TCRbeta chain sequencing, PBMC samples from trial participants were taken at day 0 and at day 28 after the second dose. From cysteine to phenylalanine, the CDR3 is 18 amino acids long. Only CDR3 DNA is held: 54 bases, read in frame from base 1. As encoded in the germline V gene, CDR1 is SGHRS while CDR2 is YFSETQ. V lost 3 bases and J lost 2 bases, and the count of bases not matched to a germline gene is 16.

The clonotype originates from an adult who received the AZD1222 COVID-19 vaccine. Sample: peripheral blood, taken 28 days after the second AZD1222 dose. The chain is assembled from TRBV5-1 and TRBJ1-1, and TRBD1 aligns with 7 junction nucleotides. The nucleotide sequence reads TGCGCCAGCAGCTCGTCGACAGGGTCATGGGGTTTTAACACTGAAGCTTTCTTT. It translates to CASSSSTGSWGFNTEAFF. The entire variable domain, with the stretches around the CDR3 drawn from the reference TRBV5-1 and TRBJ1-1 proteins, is KAGVTQTPRYLIKTRGQQVTLSCSPISGHRSVSWYQQTPGQGLQFLFEYFSETQRNKGNFPGRFSGRQFSNSRSEMNVSTLELGDSALYLCASSSSTGSWGFNTEAFFGQGTRLTVV.